Presented here are 2 T cell receptor beta chains from one specimen sequenced in a study of lymphopenia after photon versus proton radiotherapy. Measured with immunoSEQ multiplex PCR; TCRdb has only the in-frame clones, and not every one. The table shows over 4,500 clones, with over 60% occurring only once. Here the sequenced sample was peripheral blood, taken from a patient treated with proton-based radiotherapy. These receptors all stem from an elderly man with esophageal cancer.

The CDR3 reads CARVSTSGTDEQFF. The CDR3 DNA reads TGTGCCAGGGTCTCGACTAGCGGGACAGATGAGCAGTTCTTC. The chain employs TRBV6-4 and TRBJ2-1, with 11 bases that match TRBD2. The germline gives CDR1 MRHNA, CDR2 SNTAGT. The CDR3 is 14 residues long. The ends lost 9 bases at V and 8 bases at J; junction bases unmatched: 9.

The chain employs TRBV5-6 and TRBJ1-5; no firm D call. The CDR3 covers 14 residues. Trimming pared 0 bases from V and 3 bases from J, leaving 7 bases between. Germline-derived CDR1 and CDR2 are SGHDT and YYEEEE. The CDR3 loop is CASSLEGANQPQHF. The CDR3 DNA reads as TGTGCCAGCAGCTTGGAGGGAGCCAATCAGCCCCAGCATTTT. Full variable domain (rest looked up from reference TRBV5-6 and TRBJ1-5): DAGVTQSPTHLIKTRGQQVTLRCSPKSGHDTVSWYQQALGQGPQFIFQYYEEEERQRGNFPDRFSGHQFPNYSSELNVNALLLGDSALYLCASSLEGANQPQHFGDGTRLSIL.